The 5 T cell receptor beta chains given below trace back to one sample, sequenced in a study of blood T cells in healthy people across ages. The authors ran a second PCR of about 7 to 12 cycles using a sample-barcoded 5' primer and a J-beta primer mix. MiXCR, applied by TCRdb to the 5' RACE reads, yields one record per CDR3 protein. The profile shows about 800,000 distinct CDR3 sequences, just under 25% of them singletons. The data were also submitted as part of a second study, on T cells of mothers and their children.

The sequenced sample was blood. These TCRs come from a boy aged 5-17 years in good health.

This clonotype has just a few counts. The chain couples TRBV7-8 to TRBJ2-1; D uncertain. CDR3 size: 13 residues. V lost 2 bases and J lost 4, with 6 bases in between. Germline assignment: CDR1 SGHVS and CDR2 FQNEAQ. The CDR3 coding sequence is TGTGCCAGCAGCTTATTATTATACAATGAGCAGTTCTTC. Protein product: CASSLLLYNEQFF. Complete variable domain (other parts from reference TRBV7-8 and TRBJ2-1): GAGVSQSPRYKVAKRGQDVALRCDPISGHVSLFWYQQALGQGPEFLTYFQNEAQLDKSGLPSDRFFAERPEGSVSTLKIQRTQQEDSAVYLCASSLLLYNEQFFGPGTRLTVL.

The chain links TRBV29-1 to TRBJ2-1; 11 nucleotides agree with TRBD1. The J call may be incorrect, as the DNA end agrees better with TRBJ2-7. The CDR3 covers 16 residues. The germline V gene has CDR1 SQVTM and CDR2 ANQGSEA. CDR3 DNA: TGCAGCGTTGAAGGCCCGCTCGGGACAGGGGGGGGCGAGCAGTACTTC. It specifies CSVEGPLGTGGGEQYF.

J is TRBJ2-4 and V is TRBV4-1; D perhaps matches TRBD1 (6 bases). V gave up 2 bases and J gave up 3 bases, with 14 bases separating them. The CDR3 extends over 16 amino acids. The germline CDR1 and CDR2 sequences are MGHRA and YSYEKL. The CDR3 protein is CASSQILGADKNIQYF. CDR3 sequence (DNA): TGCGCCAGCAGCCAAATTTTGGGGGCTGACAAAAACATTCAGTACTTC.

The chain joins TRBV4-3 to TRBJ2-1, with D uncertain. The better agreement between TRBJ2-7 and the DNA end casts doubt on the J call. Per germline, CDR1 LGHNA and CDR2 YSLEER. CDR3 length: 15 amino acids. DNA for the CDR3: TGCGCCAGCAGTCCTTACCTTGACGCCTCCTACGAGCAGTACTTC. Protein product: CASSPYLDASYEQYF.

The gene calls are TRBV12-3 or TRBV12-4 and TRBJ1-2, with 7 bases fitting TRBD1. This CDR3 is 14 amino acids long. Trimming removed 5 bases from V and 3 bases from J; junction bases left unmatched: 6. CDR3 sequence reads: CASSTGDSDYGYTF. CDR3 in DNA: TGTGCCAGCAGTACTGGGGACAGCGACTATGGCTACACCTTC.